Sequencing of this T cell receptor (beta chain) was carried out in a study of shared clonotypes between healthy human individuals. Regarding the study as a whole: A generally larger estimated richness was seen in naive subsets than in memory subsets.

With regard to this clone: Its antigen is unidentified.

The method was immunoSEQ multiplex PCR; TCRdb's version includes in-frame clones alone and lacks a portion of them. The sample carries 2 million to 2.5 million clones, 92% recorded once. Trimming cost V 0 bases and J 8 bases, with 8 bases left between them. Germline values: CDR1 SGHDN, CDR2 FVKESK. The CDR3 sequence is 13 residues long. Material for sequencing was naive CD4+ T cells from PBMCs. Subset indicated: CD45RA+ positively selected. This TCR was sampled from a man aged 18 to 30 in good health. Some clones in this sample may be carry-over from other donors' samples. V and J are TRBV14 and TRBJ2-1; no firm D call. The CDR3 here is CASSQDVRHEQFF. The DNA for the CDR3 is TGTGCCAGCAGCCAAGATGTACGCCATGAGCAGTTCTTC.